The 25 T cell receptor beta chains below were found in one sample sequenced in a study of shared clonotypes between healthy human individuals. Naive-designated CD8 cells lacked CD45RO, were positively enriched for CCR7, and omitted terminally differentiated effector memory CD45RA+ cells. Profiled with immunoSEQ multiplex PCR; TCRdb holds only in-frame clones, not every one. The top ten clones hold 0.9% to 1.4% of a sample with 2 million or so clones, approximately 95% of them seen once. Sequenced material: naive CD8+ T cells sorted from blood. These receptors were obtained from a man aged 18 to 29 in good health.

The chain joins TRBV7-9 to TRBJ2-7; 9 positions match TRBD1. V lost 2 bases to trimming and J lost 3 bases; unmatched junction nucleotides: 5. Germline assignment: CDR1 SEHNR and CDR2 FQNEAQ (reference sequence). The CDR3 totals 15 residues. The CDR3 DNA reads TGTGCCAGCAGCTTAAACCGGGACAGGGACTACGAGCAGTACTTC. Translated: CASSLNRDRDYEQYF.

The gene calls are TRBV6-6 and TRBJ2-7, with D perhaps being TRBD1 or TRBD2 (5 bases each). V was pared by 7 bases and J by 4 bases, with 23 bases between. The CDR3 length is 16 residues. CDR1 and CDR2 (germline): MNHNY, SVGAGI (reference sequence). The CDR3 reads CASTLSAARDGYEQYF. CDR3 DNA sequence: TGTGCCAGCACCCTTTCGGCGGCACGGGACGGTTACGAGCAGTACTTC.

V gene TRBV18 combines with J gene TRBJ2-1; no definite D call. The CDR3 has 13 residues. V lost 3 bases and J lost 6, with 9 bases in between. CDR1 KGHSH and CDR2 LQKENI come from the germline V gene. In DNA, the CDR3 is TGTGCCAGCTCACCCGAGCCAGTCAATGAGCAGTTCTTC. It yields the protein CASSPEPVNEQFF.

Details on this clone: The same CDR3 arises from other DNA sequences in this sample as well. The chain couples TRBV28 to TRBJ2-7; TRBD1 matches at 7 bases. This CDR3 has 14 residues. Germline assignment: CDR1 MDHEN and CDR2 SYDVKM. J gave up 0 bases and V 6 bases, and 5 bases lay outside the gene matches. CDR3 DNA sequence: TGTGCCAGCAGCTCCGGGACAGTCTCCTACGAGCAGTACTTC. Translated, it gives CASSSGTVSYEQYF.

V usage is TRBV4-3 and J usage is TRBJ1-2; a possible D gene is TRBD1 (6 bases). CDR3 length: 16 amino acids. Trimming left V 4 bases short and J 7 bases short, with 22 bases between. The V gene's germline CDR1 is LGHNA and CDR2 YSLEER. The CDR3 loop reads CASSLSQTGVKGGYTF. In DNA, the CDR3 is TGCGCCAGCAGCCTCAGTCAGACAGGAGTGAAGGGTGGCTACACCTTC.

The CDR3, as DNA: TGTGCCAGCAGCTACGACAGGGGAATCCACGAGCAGTACTTC. Translating it yields CASSYDRGIHEQYF. The chain couples TRBV5-4 to TRBJ2-7, with TRBD1 matching 8 bases. Trimming took 3 bases from V and 5 from J; bases not matched to a gene: 7. This CDR3 has 14 amino acids. Germline assignment: CDR1 SGHNT and CDR2 YYREEE (reference sequence). Based on the CDR3 plus reference TRBV5-4 and TRBJ2-7, the full variable domain is ETGVTQSPTHLIKTRGQQVTLRCSSQSGHNTVSWYQQALGQGPQFIFQYYREEENGRGNFPPRFSGLQFPNYSSELNVNALELDDSALYLCASSYDRGIHEQYFGPGTRLTVT.

The chain is built from TRBV4-1 and TRBJ2-7; 8 bases match TRBD1. J gave up 5 bases and V 4 bases, and 10 bases lay outside the gene matches. The CDR3 totals 15 residues. Germline V CDR1 and CDR2: MGHRA, YSYEKL. The CDR3 sequence: CASSLTGTGFDEQYF. The CDR3, as DNA: TGCGCCAGCAGCCTAACCGGGACAGGCTTTGACGAGCAGTACTTC.

The CDR3 bases are TGCGCCAGCAGCCAAGATCCTGGGGCGCCTGGCTACACCTTC. Its protein product is CASSQDPGAPGYTF. The chain recombines TRBV4-1 with TRBJ1-2, with D perhaps matching TRBD1 (5 bases). This CDR3 spans 14 amino acids. Germline V CDR1 and CDR2: MGHRA, YSYEKL. Between the trimmed V and J ends, which lost 0 bases and 7 bases, there was a span of 12 bases.

This clone occurred once. The rearrangement uses TRBV4-3 and TRBJ2-7; perhaps TRBD2 as D (7 bases). Trimming left V 4 bases short and J 2 bases short, with 15 bases between. Germline V gene data show CDR1 as LGHNA and CDR2 as YSLEER. There are 15 residues in the CDR3. CDR3 residues: CASSLGRGVPYEQYF. CDR3 bases: TGCGCCAGCAGCCTAGGGAGGGGGGTACCCTACGAGCAGTACTTC.

Concerning this clone: Within the sample, other DNA sequences also encode this same CDR3. This CDR3 is CASSLTASYEQYF. The CDR3, as DNA: TGCGCCAGCAGCTTGACTGCCTCCTACGAGCAGTACTTC. The chain joins TRBV5-1 to TRBJ2-7; D uncertain. The CDR3 covers 13 residues. CDR1 is SGHRS and CDR2 is YFSETQ in the germline V gene. Trimming pared 1 base from V and 0 bases from J, leaving 5 bases between.

The rearrangement joins TRBV27 to TRBJ2-1, with D maybe TRBD1 (6 bases). The CDR3 has 15 residues. V was clipped by 6 bases and J by 4 bases, with 16 bases between them. From germline, CDR1 is MNHEY and CDR2 SMNVEV (reference sequence). The DNA of the CDR3 is TGTGCCAGCAGCCCTTTAGGGGGAGTGTACAATGAGCAGTTCTTC. Protein: CASSPLGGVYNEQFF.

V gene TRBV11-2 combines with J gene TRBJ2-3; 7 nucleotides line up with TRBD1. With V trimmed by 1 base and J by 2 bases, 12 bases remained unmatched. CDR1 is SGHAT, CDR2 FQNNGV, per germline. This CDR3 comprises 18 residues. This chain's CDR3 is CASSLVGGPGLITDTQYF. The DNA of the CDR3 is TGTGCCAGCAGCTTAGTAGGGGGCCCGGGGCTGATCACAGATACGCAGTATTTT. Drawing the rest from reference TRBV11-2 and TRBJ2-3, the complete variable domain is EAGVAQSPRYKIIEKRQSVAFWCNPISGHATLYWYQQILGQGPKLLIQFQNNGVVDDSQLPKDRFSAERLKGVDSTLKIQPAKLEDSAVYLCASSLVGGPGLITDTQYFGPGTRLTVL.

This clone showed up just a few times. The chain joins TRBV5-1 to TRBJ2-5; 9 nucleotides align to TRBD1. V lost 4 bases to trimming and J lost 3 bases; unmatched junction nucleotides: 4. Germline CDR1 is SGHRS and CDR2 is YFSETQ. This CDR3 has 14 residues. The CDR3 DNA reads as TGCGCCAGCAGCCGATGGACAGGGGAAGAGACCCAGTACTTC. Amino acid sequence: CASSRWTGEETQYF.

In regard to this clone: Other DNA sequences of this sample code for an identical CDR3. V and J are TRBV5-1 and TRBJ2-7, with 9 nucleotides matching TRBD1. The J segment lost 1 base and the V segment lost 4 bases, leaving 3 bases of the junction unmatched. The CDR3 is 14 residues long. Looked up from germline, CDR1 is SGHRS and CDR2 is YFSETQ. The CDR3 sequence: CASSATGGSYEQYF. The CDR3 nucleotides read TGCGCCAGCAGCGCGACAGGGGGGTCCTACGAGCAGTACTTC.

The rearrangement joins TRBV13 to TRBJ2-5; D ambiguous. The V gene's germline CDR1 is PRHDT and CDR2 FYEKMQ (reference sequence). Trimming stripped 5 bases from V and 5 bases from J, with 18 bases between. The CDR3 runs 15 residues. CDR3 residues: CASSPRLANRETQYF. Here the CDR3 DNA reads TGTGCCAGCAGCCCCCGGTTGGCTAACCGGGAGACCCAGTACTTC.

The rearrangement joins TRBV6-5 to TRBJ2-3; no definite D call. The germline V and J ends were trimmed by 7 bases and 2 bases, with 13 bases remaining between them. From germline, CDR1 is MNHEY and CDR2 SVGAGI. CDR3 length: 14 residues. In DNA form, the CDR3 reads TGTGCCAGCACCTCGGGCGGCCTCACAGATACGCAGTATTTT. As protein: CASTSGGLTDTQYF.

The V and J genes are TRBV10-2 and TRBJ2-5; D is perhaps TRBD2 (5 bases). This CDR3 comprises 14 residues. Trimming pared 6 bases from V and 3 bases from J, leaving 14 bases between. Germline V lookup: CDR1 WSHSY, CDR2 SAAADI. The DNA of the CDR3 is TGCGCCAGCAGAGACCCGGGGTCGGAAGAGACCCAGTACTTC. This translates into CASRDPGSEETQYF.

The J gene is TRBJ1-2, the V gene TRBV10-3; the D gene is possibly TRBD1 (5 bases). CDR1 and CDR2 (germline): ENHRY, SYGVKD. The CDR3 has 12 amino acids. V lost 10 bases and J 7 bases, leaving 16 bases between the germline ends. This chain's CDR3 is CASAGVQPGYTF. DNA of the CDR3: TGTGCCAGCGCGGGGGTGCAGCCTGGCTACACCTTC.

This clone is a singleton in its sample. The gene calls are TRBV2 and TRBJ1-4; TRBD1 aligns across 11 bases. The CDR3 covers 18 residues. Germline V gives CDR1 SNHLY, CDR2 FYNNEI. The V gene end was trimmed by 7 bases and the J gene end by 2 bases; junction bases not matched to a gene: 12. CDR3 nucleotides: TGTGCCAGCACTCTCGCCCCGGGACAGGGGGTGACTAATGAAAAACTGTTTTTT. Translating gives CASTLAPGQGVTNEKLFF.

This rearrangement joins TRBV7-9 to TRBJ1-2, with D unclear. Germline V gives CDR1 SEHNR, CDR2 FQNEAQ (reference sequence). V was clipped by 3 bases and J by 2 bases, with 7 bases between them. This CDR3 spans 13 amino acids. The CDR3 DNA follows: TGTGCCAGCAGCTTCAGGACGAACTATGGCTACACCTTC. Its protein product is CASSFRTNYGYTF.

V is TRBV10-3 and J is TRBJ2-7, with D unclear. The CDR3 loop spans 13 amino acids. Germline V gene sequence: CDR1 ENHRY, CDR2 SYGVKD. The ends were cut back, 7 bases at V and 2 bases at J, with 12 bases in the middle. CDR3 sequence: CAIKDPGAYEQYF. CDR3 DNA: TGTGCCATCAAAGACCCGGGTGCCTACGAGCAGTACTTC.

J is TRBJ1-5 and V is TRBV5-8; TRBD1 agrees at 7 bases. J lost 0 bases, V lost 2 bases, and 14 bases had no gene match. The germline V gene has CDR1 SGHTS and CDR2 YDEGEE. The CDR3 loop spans 19 amino acids. The CDR3 spells CASSFPLRQGTYSNQPQHF. CDR3 nucleotides: TGTGCCAGCAGCTTCCCGCTTCGACAGGGCACGTATAGCAATCAGCCCCAGCATTTT.

The rearrangement links TRBV5-1 to TRBJ2-3; the D gene is possibly TRBD1 (5 bases). The CDR3 sequence is 16 residues long. Germline loops: CDR1 SGHRS, CDR2 YFSETQ. V lost 6 bases to trimming and J lost 3 bases, with 20 bases between them. CDR3 protein: CASTVGVREGTDTQYF. For the CDR3, the DNA is TGCGCCAGCACCGTGGGTGTCAGGGAAGGGACAGATACGCAGTATTTT.

As for this clone: Distinct nucleotide sequences in the sample also encode this CDR3. This chain links TRBV6-5 with TRBJ1-1, with no clear D. This CDR3 spans 14 amino acids. The germline V and J ends were trimmed by 0 bases and 4 bases, with 9 bases remaining between them. Germline V gives CDR1 MNHEY, CDR2 SVGAGI. CDR3 residues: CASSYSEGGTEAFF. The CDR3 nucleotides are TGTGCCAGCAGTTACTCCGAGGGTGGCACTGAAGCTTTCTTT.

The chain employs TRBV6-6 and TRBJ2-7; 8 bases align to TRBD1. Germline V CDR1 and CDR2: MNHNY, SVGAGI (reference sequence). The CDR3 has 16 residues. Losses at the gene ends were 1 base for V and 2 bases for J; bases not matched to a gene: 7. For the CDR3, the DNA is TGTGCCAGCAGTTACTTGACGGCAGGGGGCACCTACGAGCAGTACTTC. Translating it yields CASSYLTAGGTYEQYF.